The clone carrying this T cell receptor (beta chain) has just a few counts. Its antigen is unidentified. The CDR3 contains 14 residues. Deletions cut 2 bases from V and 7 bases from J, with 12 bases between. In germline, CDR1 is SGHRS, CDR2 YFSETQ. The sample comes from a study of blood T cells in healthy people across ages. The extraction recovered at least 5.5 micrograms of total RNA per sample. Using a J-beta primer mix together with a sample-barcoded 5' primer, a second PCR was run for 7 to 11 cycles. Each CDR3 protein gets one entry after TCRdb re-called the 5' RACE reads with MiXCR. The sample holds some 1.5 million distinct CDR3 sequences; approximately 30% are singletons and the top ten take roughly 8.2%. Broader study findings: In long-lived donors, naive CD4+ cell counts and diversity exceeded those of aged donors. In these data, TCR beta diversity tracked strongly with naive T cell percentage. Investigators viewed diversity estimates from one million T cells as underestimates, the study reported.

The TCR comes from a woman aged 25 to 39 in good health. Sequencing was carried out using blood. The chain couples TRBV5-1 to TRBJ1-4; tentatively, D is TRBD1 (5 bases). CDR3 region: CASSFGGAGEKLFF. DNA for the CDR3: TGCGCCAGCAGCTTCGGGGGAGCCGGTGAAAAACTGTTTTTT.